One T cell receptor (beta chain) is described in this entry. Its antigen target is currently unknown. Base qualities are not at hand, and no much larger clone is one base apart. This entry comes from a study of T-cell reconstitution after alpha-beta-depleted transplantation in children (TCRdb year 2016). Background on the whole study: Using TCR repertoire profiling, the study followed T-cell immune reconstitution in a quantitative way in children after TCRalphabeta/CD19-depleted allogeneic hematopoietic cell transplantation.

The library was produced with PCR. For sequencing, an Illumina HiSeq 2500 was employed. To normalize quantification of the TCRbeta repertoire, the TCR libraries were built with molecular barcoding that relied on unique molecular identifiers. TCRdb itself trimmed the public reads at Q25 with fastp, ran MiXCR and retained productive beta chains. When rows share a CDR3 protein, they turn into one entry using the most common DNA and genes. The sample data list fewer than 550,000 distinct CDR3 sequences, and roughly a tenth of these were observed just once. The ten biggest clones cover just over 2% of the sample. Including cysteine and phenylalanine, the CDR3 has 16 amino acids. Only CDR3 DNA is held: 48 bases, read in frame from base 1. CDR1 and CDR2 are drawn from the germline V gene (reference sequence): LGHDT, YNNKEL. V ends up 1 base short and J 7 bases short, with an unmatched junction base count of 6.

Results and caveats for the whole study, not just this receptor: Hyperexpanded clone frequencies declined over subsequent months; after one year, T-cell counts and TCRbeta diversity were mostly attributed to newly produced T cells. Apparently early alphabetaT-cell count recovery about two months after transplant reportedly relied on only several hundred rapidly expanded clones derived from non-depleted graft cells. In some patients, high TCRbeta diversity at day 60 was attributed to recipient T cells and intrathymic progenitors that had survived conditioning.

The treatment or condition label corresponds to: allogeneic hematopoietic cell transplantation with graft depleted of TCRalphabeta T cells and CD19 B cells. Transplant recipients were children who received TCRalphabeta/CD19-depleted allogeneic hematopoietic cell grafts. Material: PBMCs, obtained before TCRalphabeta/CD19-depleted stem cell transplant. The chain employs TRBV3-1 and TRBJ2-2; 10 central bases correspond to TRBD1. This receptor was identified in a child aged 2 to 9 with inherited bone marrow failure, due to receive a stem cell transplant. This receptor has the CDR3 CASSQVGTGEGGELFF. At the DNA level, the sequence is TGTGCCAGCAGCCAAGTAGGGACAGGGGAAGGCGGGGAGCTGTTTTTT.